The clone carrying this T cell receptor (beta chain) was recorded at least ten times. The antigen remains undetermined. The record originates from a study of identical twins. Findings and limits, study-wide: Twins shared beta out-of-frame sequences in excess, but this excess was weaker. Low generation-probability sequences were in excess among twin-shared out-of-frame alpha sequences.

A universal primer site arose from template switching, and cDNA bore unique molecular identifiers. TCRdb redid the calling of the 5' RACE reads with MiXCR, one entry per CDR3 protein. This sample has some 760,000 distinct CDR3 sequences; about 20% occur once, and the top ten carry about 12%. V shed 0 bases and J 6 bases; nucleotides not matched to a gene: 1. The CDR3 loop spans 16 amino acids. From germline, CDR1 is MNHEY and CDR2 SVGAGI. Separately, the same data were catalogued under a study of T cells expressing NK-cell markers.

Input material: PBMCs. The J gene is TRBJ2-3, the V gene TRBV6-5; TRBD2 aligns across 15 bases. The clonotype comes from a woman younger than 30 in good health. The CDR3 loop is CASSYSGTSGGDTQYF. CDR3 DNA: TGTGCCAGCAGTTACTCGGGGACTAGCGGGGGGGATACGCAGTATTTT.